This paragraph covers one T cell receptor beta chain sequence. No antigen is known for it. The donors were part of the roughly 120-subject validation cohort, which stood apart from the 666-subject first cohort. CDR3 size: 16 residues. Trimming took 4 bases from V and 1 from J; bases not matched to a gene: 9. Germline V CDR1 and CDR2: PRHDT, FYEKMQ (reference sequence). The data stem from a study of cytomegalovirus exposure and HLA in healthy donors. Overall study: The platform used for the 120 validation repertoires matched that of the approximately 670 first-cohort repertoires, a later analysis reported. Broader study findings: High specificity and sensitivity for cytomegalovirus status were reported for the classifier.

This table comes from immunoSEQ multiplex PCR, and its TCRdb copy is limited to in-frame clones, with some not included. The data show approximately 180,000 clones, 86% seen once. The sample comprised PBMCs. The chain employs TRBV13 and TRBJ1-1; TRBD1 agrees at 7 bases. The TCR comes from a young man in good health and CMV-seropositive. The CDR3 region is CASSSPPGQQNTEAFF. For the CDR3, the DNA is TGTGCCAGCAGCTCCCCTCCGGGACAGCAGAACACTGAAGCTTTCTTT.